The subject of this entry is one T cell receptor beta chain. Its antigen is currently not known. Base qualities are not provided; no much larger clone lies one nucleotide away. The data belong to a study of shared clonotypes between healthy human individuals (TCRdb year 2020). Context from the whole study: The cohort comprised a couple of women and a few men aged 18 to 49 years. Per donor, three plates each were used for CD4 naive and CD4 memory, two for CD8 naive, and one for CD8 memory. The study deeply sequenced blood TCR repertoires of about five healthy adults to estimate repertoire size and the extent of clonotype sharing between individuals. To increase sequencing depth and limit assay-specific biases, different laboratories used diverse techniques to prepare libraries and sequence TCR repertoires. Each donor's leukapheresis produced roughly between about 0.85 and 10 billion PBMCs. Paper-wide results and their limitations: Larger estimated clonotype richness was generally found for naive subsets than for memory subsets. When a few donors were compared, the shared fraction of clonotypes was 5% to 6.5% for naive CD4, approximately 3.5% for naive CD8, 2% to 2.5% for memory CD4, and approximately 0.4% for memory CD8. Clonotypes shared by all four sorted-subset donors showed higher generation probabilities than non-shared clonotypes. Pairwise subsampling led to the expectation that sequencing depth would affect the degree of clonotype sharing among donors. Because the study included a small number of donors, the genetic and exposure-history diversity represented was limited. Incomplete sequencing was indicated by rarefaction of sorted-subset datasets, despite the large sequencing depth. Only blood was sampled, and tissue TCR repertoires likely differ from those in blood.

The CDR3 holds 17 amino acids from the cysteine to the phenylalanine. Only the CDR3 part of the read is kept: 51 bases, read in frame from the first base. Trimmed from V: 3 bases; trimmed from J: 3 bases; junction bases lacking a gene match: 10. The donors were healthy, HIV-negative adults who had no recently reported acute infections or vaccinations. All donors were Caucasian adults living in Nashville, Tennessee, USA. CD4+ T cells were enriched through magnetic negative selection, after which naive cells were positively selected on CD45RA and the remaining negative fraction served as the memory subset. After blood collection by leukapheresis, PBMCs were isolated using Ficoll-Histopaque density gradient centrifugation and then cryopreserved in the vapor phase of liquid nitrogen. Purity and quantity of every magnetically sorted T cell population were checked by analytical flow cytometry. From each sorted fraction, genomic DNA was isolated and quantified by UV absorbance on a Nanodrop 2000c.

Using the deep immunoSEQ assay, TCR CDR3 regions were amplified from genomic DNA by multiplex PCR. For each cell subset, the extracted genomic DNA was distributed evenly across all wells of several immunoSEQ 96-well plates, and each plate served as one replicate. Each replicate PCR for sorted subsets received approximately 220 ng genomic DNA, equal to about 30,000 T cell genomes. The purified libraries were quantified using a Qubit 3.0 fluorometer, sized with a Bioanalyzer 2100, and then quantified again using the KAPA Library Quantification kit. A separate single-read 150-cycle Illumina NextSeq 550 flow cell was used to sequence each immunoSEQ 96-well plate. As for the authors' bioinformatics: Because only junctional sequences without quality scores were contained in the immunoSEQ output, filtering matching that applied to full-length reads could not be performed. To assign V/J genes and CDR3, sequences were annotated using PyIR, a Python wrapper for IgBLAST v1.9, with IMGT germline references. Reads with weak V/J assignments (E-value above 1e-6), missing CDR3, stop codons, out-of-frame junctions, or ambiguous translated residues were removed. A V3J clonotype was defined by an identical inferred V gene, J gene, and CDR3 amino acid sequence. Percentage overlap between repertoires was calculated by dividing the number of shared unique clonotypes by the size of the smaller repertoire. RTK rarefaction, the Chao1 estimator, and Recon v2.1 estimates of unobserved clonotypes were used to assess repertoire richness. Generation probabilities were computed with OLGA for all TCRbeta clonotypes obtained by the gDNA method from four donors. In TCRdb, the immuneACCESS table is reduced to in-frame sequences with V and J assigned. These tables do not hold every clone; where another copy was compared, an unresolved V gene accounts for under half, and the others remain unexplained. V and J calls and clone size are given by that table; D and trimming were obtained from the DNA. The sample contains around 1,000,000 clones, approximately 77% of them found a single time. The ten largest clonotypes hold more than 0.85% of the sample.

This receptor was taken from a man in his late teens or twenties in good health. Some clones in this sample may be carry-over from other donors' samples. The V and J segments used are TRBV5-3 and TRBJ1-5; TRBD1 aligns with 9 central bases. TRBV5-3 is known as an ORF, though its function is uncertain. The sequencing sample was made of memory CD4+ T cells from PBMCs. Taken with the paper, the label for cell subset or site translates to: CD45RA-negative fraction. The CDR3 region has the sequence CARSSTMGQGDNQPQHF. The nucleotide sequence reads as follows: TGTGCCAGAAGCTCAACCATGGGACAGGGAGACAATCAGCCCCAGCATTTT.